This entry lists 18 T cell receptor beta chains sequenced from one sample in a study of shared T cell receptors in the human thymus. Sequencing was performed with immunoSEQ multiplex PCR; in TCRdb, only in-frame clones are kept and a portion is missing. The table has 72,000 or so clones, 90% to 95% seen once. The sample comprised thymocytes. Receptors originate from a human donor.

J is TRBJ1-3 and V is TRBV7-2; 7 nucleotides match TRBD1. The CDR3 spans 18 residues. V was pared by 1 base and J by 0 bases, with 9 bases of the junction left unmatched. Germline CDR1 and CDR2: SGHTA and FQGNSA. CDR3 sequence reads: CASSLGQGPLSSGNTIYF. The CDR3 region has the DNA TGTGCCAGCAGCTTAGGACAGGGCCCTCTGAGCTCTGGAAACACCATATATTTT.

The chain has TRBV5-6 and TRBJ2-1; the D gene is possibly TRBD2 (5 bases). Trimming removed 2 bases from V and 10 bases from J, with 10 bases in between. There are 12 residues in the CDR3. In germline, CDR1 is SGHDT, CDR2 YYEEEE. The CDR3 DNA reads TGTGCCAGCAGCTTAGAGGGCAGAGAGCAGTTCTTC. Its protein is CASSLEGREQFF.

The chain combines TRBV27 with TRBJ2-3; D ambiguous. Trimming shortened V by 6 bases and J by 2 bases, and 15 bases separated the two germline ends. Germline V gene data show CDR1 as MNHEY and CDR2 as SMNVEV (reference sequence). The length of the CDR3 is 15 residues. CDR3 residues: CASRPCGASTDTQYF. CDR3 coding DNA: TGTGCCAGCAGACCCTGCGGAGCCTCCACAGATACGCAGTATTTT.

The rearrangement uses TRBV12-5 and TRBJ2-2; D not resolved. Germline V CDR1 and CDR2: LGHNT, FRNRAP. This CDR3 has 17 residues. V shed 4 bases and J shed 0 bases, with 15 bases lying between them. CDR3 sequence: CASGCEGQVANTGELFF. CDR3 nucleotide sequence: TGTGCTAGTGGTTGCGAAGGTCAGGTCGCGAACACCGGGGAGCTGTTTTTT.

The CDR3 nucleotides read TGTGCCACCCGCCCCGGACGGTCCCACTATGGCTACACCTTC. It specifies CATRPGRSHYGYTF. The rearrangement links TRBV6-6 to TRBJ1-2; D gene uncertain. Germline CDR1 MNHNY, CDR2 SVGAGI (reference sequence). This CDR3 has 14 amino acids. The ends were cut back, 10 bases at V and 3 bases at J, with 18 bases in the middle.

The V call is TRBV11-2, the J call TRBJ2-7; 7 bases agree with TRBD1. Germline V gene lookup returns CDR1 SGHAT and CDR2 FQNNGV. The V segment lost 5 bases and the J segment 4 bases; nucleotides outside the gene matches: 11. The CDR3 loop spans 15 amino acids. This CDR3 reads CASSQPHRGMYEQYF. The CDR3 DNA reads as TGTGCCAGCAGCCAACCACACAGGGGTATGTACGAGCAGTACTTC.

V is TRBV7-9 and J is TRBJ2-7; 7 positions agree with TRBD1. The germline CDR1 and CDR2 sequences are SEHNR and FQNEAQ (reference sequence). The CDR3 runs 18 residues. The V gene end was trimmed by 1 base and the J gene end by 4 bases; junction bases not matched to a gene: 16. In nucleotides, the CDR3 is TGTGCCAGCAGCTTAGACTTGGGGAATACAGGGGCGGGTTACGAGCAGTACTTC. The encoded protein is CASSLDLGNTGAGYEQYF.

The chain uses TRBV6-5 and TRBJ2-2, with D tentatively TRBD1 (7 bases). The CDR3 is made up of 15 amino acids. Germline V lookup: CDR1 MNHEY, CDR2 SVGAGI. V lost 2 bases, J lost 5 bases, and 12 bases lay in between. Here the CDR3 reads CASSYKEGATGELFF. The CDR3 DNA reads TGTGCCAGCAGTTACAAGGAGGGGGCGACCGGGGAGCTGTTTTTT.

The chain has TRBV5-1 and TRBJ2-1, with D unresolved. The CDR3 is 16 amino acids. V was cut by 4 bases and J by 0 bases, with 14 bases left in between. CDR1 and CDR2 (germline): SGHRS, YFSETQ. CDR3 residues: CASSRTTTSSYNEQFF. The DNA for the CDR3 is TGCGCCAGCAGCCGCACTACGACAAGCTCCTACAATGAGCAGTTCTTC.

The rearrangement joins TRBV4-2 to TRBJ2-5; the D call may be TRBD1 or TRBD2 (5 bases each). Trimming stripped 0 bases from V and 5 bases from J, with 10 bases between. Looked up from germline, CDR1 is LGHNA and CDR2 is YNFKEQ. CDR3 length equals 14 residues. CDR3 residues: CASSQERGRETQYF. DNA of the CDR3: TGTGCCAGCAGCCAAGAGAGGGGTCGCGAGACCCAGTACTTC.

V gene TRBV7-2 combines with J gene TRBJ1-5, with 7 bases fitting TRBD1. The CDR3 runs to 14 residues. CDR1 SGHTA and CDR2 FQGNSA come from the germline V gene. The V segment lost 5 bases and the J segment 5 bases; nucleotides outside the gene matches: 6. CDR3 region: CASSPDREYQPQHF. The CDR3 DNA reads TGTGCCAGCAGCCCTGACAGGGAGTATCAGCCCCAGCATTTT. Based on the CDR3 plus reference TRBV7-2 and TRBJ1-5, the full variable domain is GAGVSQSPSNKVTEKGKDVELRCDPISGHTALYWYRQSLGQGLEFLIYFQGNSAPDKSGLPSDRFSAERTGGSVSTLTIQRTQQEDSAVYLCASSPDREYQPQHFGDGTRLSIL.

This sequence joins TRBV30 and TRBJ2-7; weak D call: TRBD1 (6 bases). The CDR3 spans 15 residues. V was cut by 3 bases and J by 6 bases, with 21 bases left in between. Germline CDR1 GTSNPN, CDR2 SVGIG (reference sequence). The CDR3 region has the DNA TGTGCCTGGAGCCGCCCAGAGGGGCTAGGGGGCGAGCAGTACTTC. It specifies CAWSRPEGLGGEQYF.

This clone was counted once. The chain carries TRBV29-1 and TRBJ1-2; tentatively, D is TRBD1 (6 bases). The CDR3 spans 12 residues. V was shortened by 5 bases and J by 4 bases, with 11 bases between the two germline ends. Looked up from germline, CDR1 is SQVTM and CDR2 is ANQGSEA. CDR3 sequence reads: CSVLTGSYGYTF. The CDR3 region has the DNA TGCAGCGTTCTCACAGGGTCCTATGGCTACACCTTC.

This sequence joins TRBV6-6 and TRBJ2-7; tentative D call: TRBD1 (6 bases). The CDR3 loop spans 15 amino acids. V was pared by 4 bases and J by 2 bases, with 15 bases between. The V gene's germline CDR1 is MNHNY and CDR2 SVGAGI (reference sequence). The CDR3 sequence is CASSSKTGRPYEQYF. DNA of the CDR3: TGTGCCAGCAGTTCGAAGACAGGTCGGCCCTACGAGCAGTACTTC.

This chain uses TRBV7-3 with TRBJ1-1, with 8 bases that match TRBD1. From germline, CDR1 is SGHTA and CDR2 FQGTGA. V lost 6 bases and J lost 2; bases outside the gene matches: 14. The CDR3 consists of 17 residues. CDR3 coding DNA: TGTGCCAGCAGTTACGGACAGGGAGGAAAAAAAAACACTGAAGCTTTCTTT. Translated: CASSYGQGGKKNTEAFF. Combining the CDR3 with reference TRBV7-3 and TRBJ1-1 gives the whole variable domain GAGVSQTPSNKVTEKGKYVELRCDPISGHTALYWYRQSLGQGPEFLIYFQGTGAADDSGLPNDRFFAVRPEGSVSTLKIQRTERGDSAVYLCASSYGQGGKKNTEAFFGQGTRLTVV.

The DNA of the CDR3 is TGTGCCAGCAGTTACCCCGGGAAGGGTGAAGCTTTCTTT. Translated: CASSYPGKGEAFF. V gene TRBV6-5 combines with J gene TRBJ1-1, with D uncertain. The length of the CDR3 is 13 residues. V was pared by 2 bases and J by 7 bases, with 11 bases between. CDR1 and CDR2 (germline): MNHEY, SVGAGI.

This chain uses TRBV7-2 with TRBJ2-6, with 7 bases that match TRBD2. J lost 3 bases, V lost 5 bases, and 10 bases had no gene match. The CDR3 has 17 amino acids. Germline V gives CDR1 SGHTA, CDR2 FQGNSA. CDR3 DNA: TGTGCCAGCAGCCAAGTCCCTACTAGCGTTGGGGCCAACGTCCTGACTTTC. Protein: CASSQVPTSVGANVLTF.

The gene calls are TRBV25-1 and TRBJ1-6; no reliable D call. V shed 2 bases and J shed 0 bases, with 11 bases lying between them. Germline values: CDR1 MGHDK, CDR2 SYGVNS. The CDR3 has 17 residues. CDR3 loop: CASSEKPSSSYNSPLHF. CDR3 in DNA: TGTGCCAGCAGTGAAAAACCATCGAGCTCCTATAATTCACCCCTCCACTTT. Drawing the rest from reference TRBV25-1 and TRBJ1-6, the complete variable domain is EADIYQTPRYLVIGTGKKITLECSQTMGHDKMYWYQQDPGMELHLIHYSYGVNSTEKGDLSSESTVSRIRTEHFPLTLESARPSHTSQYLCASSEKPSSSYNSPLHFGNGTRLTVT.